This T cell receptor beta chain derives from a study of cytomegalovirus exposure and HLA in healthy donors. TCRdb keeps only in-frame clones here, not all; method: immunoSEQ multiplex PCR. The sample lists fewer than 400,000 clones, 86% occurring once. This clone was observed once. What it binds is not known. The junction had 2 bases not matched to a gene; V was cut back by 0 bases and J by 5 bases. The CDR3 sequence is 15 residues long. CDR1 SGHRS and CDR2 YFSETQ come from the germline V gene. Findings and caveats of the study: Rare sequences made up most TCRs, while some public TCRs were found in many donors.

The chain employs TRBV5-1 and TRBJ1-5, with 10 positions matching TRBD1. The sequence was collected from a woman between 18 and 29 years old in good health and CMV-seronegative. Source material: PBMCs. Written as DNA, the CDR3 is TGCGCCAGCAGCTTGGCCGGGACAGGGGATCAGCCCCAGCATTTT. It is translated as CASSLAGTGDQPQHF.